These T cell receptor beta chains were read from a single sample in a study of T-cell memory formation after mild COVID-19. TCRdb itself ran the 5' RACE reads through MiXCR, one entry per CDR3 protein. The top ten clones hold 25% to 30% of a sample with under 110,000 distinct CDR3 sequences, about a sixth of them seen once. The source material was PBMCs or a T cell subset sorted from them (not recorded which). The receptors here all came from an adult woman who had mild COVID-19 (a few samples of this study predate the infection). Cell type and time point are not known. Both conserved end residues are part of each CDR3. Fields, in order: V gene, clone size, D gene, J gene, CDR3 protein, CDR3 DNA. A D gene is named only where the DNA matches it firmly. The size of a clone is reported for some rows only, either as once, few or many, or as a class for expanded clones.

>TRBV5-1|NA|NA|TRBJ2-7
CASKEWQSGSYEQYF
TGCGCCAGCAAGGAGTGGCAATCAGGCTCCTACGAGCAGTACTTC
>TRBV4-1|few|TRBD1|TRBJ2-7
CASSPLGQGKIYEQYF
TGCGCCAGCAGCCCACTGGGACAGGGGAAAATATACGAGCAGTACTTC
>TRBV7-9|few|NA|TRBJ2-7
CASSLVNADEQYF
TGTGCCAGCAGCTTAGTGAACGCCGACGAGCAGTACTTC
>TRBV7-2|NA|TRBD2|TRBJ2-7
CASSAPAGGPDEQYF
TGTGCCAGCAGCGCCCCAGCGGGAGGGCCAGACGAGCAGTACTTC
>TRBV13|NA|NA|TRBJ2-1
CASSMYRDEQFF
TGTGCCAGCAGCATGTACCGGGATGAGCAGTTCTTC
>TRBV4-1|few|NA|TRBJ2-3
CASSLGAGYASTDTQYF
TGCGCCAGCAGCCTAGGGGCGGGATATGCTAGCACAGATACGCAGTATTTT
>TRBV7-2|few|TRBD1|TRBJ1-2
CASSLGGQTNYGYTF
TGTGCCAGCAGCTTGGGGGGACAGACTAACTATGGCTACACCTTC
>TRBV9|NA|NA|TRBJ2-2
CASSVGNFGELFF
TGTGCCAGCAGCGTAGGCAATTTCGGGGAGCTGTTTTTT
>TRBV6-4|NA|NA|TRBJ2-1
CASSDSPGSYNEQFF
TGTGCCAGCAGTGACTCGCCGGGATCCTACAATGAGCAGTTCTTC
>TRBV4-1|NA|NA|TRBJ1-3
CASSHVGRETGNTIYF
TGCGCCAGCAGCCATGTCGGGAGGGAGACTGGAAACACCATATATTTT
>TRBV12-3/TRBV12-4|NA|TRBD2|TRBJ2-1
CASSGGAGNEQFF
TGTGCCAGCAGTGGGGGAGCGGGGAATGAGCAGTTCTTC
>TRBV4-1|once|NA|TRBJ1-4
CASSQDEARGQKLFF
TGCGCCAGCAGCCAAGATGAGGCCCGGGGGCAAAAACTGTTTTTT
>TRBV12-3/TRBV12-4|NA|NA|TRBJ1-2
CASSLGVEFLNYGYTF
TGTGCCAGCAGTTTAGGCGTGGAGTTCCTTAACTATGGCTACACCTTC
>TRBV5-1|NA|NA|TRBJ2-7
CASSLRLGPGYEQYF
TGCGCCAGCAGCTTGCGGTTGGGGCCAGGCTACGAGCAGTACTTC
>TRBV29-1|few|TRBD2|TRBJ2-7
CSVNGLAGVGQYF
TGCAGCGTTAACGGACTAGCGGGAGTAGGGCAGTACTTC
>TRBV4-2|NA|TRBD2|TRBJ2-3
CASSQDLAGETQDTQYF
TGTGCCAGCAGCCAAGATCTGGCGGGAGAGACGCAAGATACGCAGTATTTT
>TRBV2|few|TRBD1|TRBJ2-7
CASSPGTAIYEQYF
TGTGCCAGCAGTCCCGGGACAGCAATCTACGAGCAGTACTTC
>TRBV27|NA|NA|TRBJ2-5
CATAATYQETQYF
TGTGCCACCGCGGCGACTTACCAAGAGACCCAGTACTTC
>TRBV12-3/TRBV12-4|few|NA|TRBJ2-7
CAITVRGGQYF
TGTGCCATCACAGTCCGGGGCGGGCAGTACTTC
>TRBV7-9|NA|NA|TRBJ2-7
CASSPGSDPYEQYF
TGTGCCAGCAGCCCCGGAAGCGACCCCTACGAGCAGTACTTC
>TRBV20-1|few|TRBD1|TRBJ1-2
CSAPGTGLNYGYTF
TGCAGTGCTCCGGGGACAGGGCTTAACTATGGCTACACCTTC
>TRBV7-9|few|NA|TRBJ2-2
CASSRSSTGELFF
TGTGCCAGCAGCCGTTCCTCGACCGGGGAGCTGTTTTTT
>TRBV28|NA|NA|TRBJ1-4
CASSSPDRRTNEKLFF
TGTGCCAGCAGTTCCCCTGACAGGCGAACTAATGAAAAACTGTTTTTT
>TRBV11-1|many|NA|TRBJ2-1
CASSLVYDEQFF
TGTGCCAGCAGCTTGGTCTACGATGAGCAGTTCTTC
>TRBV25-1|few|NA|TRBJ2-1
CASSYGGRNNEQFF
TGTGCCAGCAGTTATGGGGGACGGAACAATGAGCAGTTCTTC
>TRBV20-1|NA|NA|TRBJ2-7
CSARGRIRVDEQYF
TGCAGTGCTAGAGGTCGTATCAGGGTAGACGAGCAGTACTTC
>TRBV4-3|few|NA|TRBJ1-4
CASSQDRQYNEKLFF
TGCGCCAGCAGCCAAGACAGGCAGTACAATGAAAAACTGTTTTTT
>TRBV9|NA|TRBD2|TRBJ2-3
CASSVLASGVSDTQYF
TGTGCCAGCAGCGTACTAGCTAGCGGGGTTTCGGATACGCAGTATTTT
>TRBV12-3/TRBV12-4|NA|NA|TRBJ2-1
CASSLSIRGDEQFF
TGTGCCAGCAGTTTGTCCATCCGTGGGGATGAGCAGTTCTTC
>TRBV7-9|NA|TRBD1|TRBJ2-7
CASSLDTDREREQYF
TGTGCCAGCAGCTTGGATACGGACAGGGAACGGGAGCAGTACTTC
>TRBV5-1|NA|NA|TRBJ2-7
CASGPGTRAYEQYF
TGCGCCAGCGGCCCTGGGACGCGGGCCTACGAGCAGTACTTC
>TRBV9|few|NA|TRBJ2-7
CASSVGSRASYEQYF
TGTGCCAGCAGCGTAGGTAGCAGGGCCTCCTACGAGCAGTACTTC
>TRBV12-3/TRBV12-4|few|NA|TRBJ2-1
CASSSPSRSYNEQFF
TGTGCCAGCAGTTCCCCTAGTCGCTCCTACAATGAGCAGTTCTTC
>TRBV6-5|many|NA|TRBJ2-1
CASSYGISYNEQFF
TGTGCCAGCAGTTACGGAATCTCCTACAATGAGCAGTTCTTC
>TRBV4-1|few|NA|TRBJ1-1
CASSQSGTFDAEAFF
TGCGCCAGCAGCCAATCAGGGACATTTGATGCTGAAGCTTTCTTT
>TRBV6-4|few|TRBD2|TRBJ2-5
CASSEKSGGAVETQYF
TGTGCCAGCAGTGAAAAGAGCGGGGGGGCCGTGGAGACCCAGTACTTC
>TRBV7-9|NA|NA|TRBJ2-7
CASSLDSEYEQYF
TGTGCCAGCAGCTTAGACAGTGAGTACGAGCAGTACTTC
>TRBV24-1|few|NA|TRBJ2-5
CATSDLRHKETQYF
TGTGCCACCAGTGATTTGCGACACAAAGAGACCCAGTACTTC
>TRBV4-3|NA|TRBD2|TRBJ2-3
CASSPWGGTQYF
TGCGCCAGCAGCCCGTGGGGGGGTACGCAGTATTTT
>TRBV7-9|NA|NA|TRBJ2-1
CASSSGHNEQFF
TGTGCCAGCAGCTCGGGACACAATGAGCAGTTCTTC
>TRBV27|NA|NA|TRBJ2-3
CASSYFILDTQYF
TGTGCCAGCAGTTACTTCATCTTAGATACGCAGTATTTT
>TRBV6-1|few|NA|TRBJ2-7
CASSEFRGGYEQYF
TGTGCCAGCAGTGAGTTTAGGGGGGGGTACGAGCAGTACTTC
>TRBV27|NA|TRBD1|TRBJ1-2
CASSSETGYYGYTF
TGTGCCAGCAGTTCGGAGACAGGGTACTATGGCTACACCTTC
>TRBV27|NA|NA|TRBJ2-3
CATQAGTIPDTQYF
TGTGCCACCCAGGCGGGGACGATTCCAGATACGCAGTATTTT
>TRBV29-1|few|NA|TRBJ2-1
CSVEEVWDEQFF
TGCAGCGTTGAAGAAGTGTGGGATGAGCAGTTCTTC
>TRBV7-9|NA|TRBD1|TRBJ2-7
CASSPTGPDLYEQYF
TGTGCCAGCAGCCCGACAGGGCCTGACCTCTACGAGCAGTACTTC
>TRBV20-1|few|NA|TRBJ1-1
CSARDYQRNSNTEAFF
TGCAGTGCTAGAGATTACCAACGGAATTCGAACACTGAAGCTTTCTTT
>TRBV7-3|NA|NA|TRBJ1-1
CASSPPEGREEAFF
TGTGCCAGCAGCCCCCCTGAGGGTAGAGAAGAAGCTTTCTTT
>TRBV7-9|few|NA|TRBJ1-1
CASSALGQGGTEAFF
TGTGCCAGCAGCGCCTTAGGGCAGGGCGGAACTGAAGCTTTCTTT
>TRBV4-1|many|TRBD2|TRBJ2-5
CASSSTRTSGGAETQYF
TGCGCCAGCAGCTCGACGCGGACTAGCGGGGGGGCCGAGACCCAGTACTTC
>TRBV4-1|few|NA|TRBJ1-1
CASSQELNGEAFF
TGCGCCAGCAGCCAAGAGCTTAATGGGGAAGCTTTCTTT
>TRBV4-3|NA|TRBD2|TRBJ2-7
CASSQHPPGREGASYEQYF
TGCGCCAGCAGCCAGCACCCCCCCGGGCGGGAGGGGGCCTCCTACGAGCAGTACTTC
>TRBV4-3|NA|NA|TRBJ1-2
CASSQDPGVVSGYTF
TGCGCCAGCAGCCAAGATCCAGGGGTTGTCTCGGGCTACACCTTC
>TRBV28|NA|NA|TRBJ1-1
CASRNPMGKNTEAFF
TGTGCCAGCAGGAACCCCATGGGGAAGAACACTGAAGCTTTCTTT
>TRBV9|NA|NA|TRBJ2-7
CASSVGGQNNYEQYF
TGTGCCAGCAGCGTAGGCGGGCAAAACAACTACGAGCAGTACTTC